This entry lists 30 T cell receptor beta chains sequenced from one sample in a study of graft-versus-host responses after intestinal transplantation (dated by TCRdb to about 2021). To prepare the library, the immunoSEQ multiplex PCR assay was applied. The immuneACCESS repertoire file appears here via TCRdb, limited to in-frame rearrangements. These files lack a portion of the clones; in checked studies, under half of the deficit traces to unresolved V genes, and the cause of the others is not known. Across this sample there are approximately 37,000 clones, with more than 85% seen only once. Roughly 4% of the sample rests with the top ten. Here the sequenced sample was PBMCs, taken approximately 740 days after intestinal transplantation. The receptors were gathered from a human patient who received an intestinal transplant, so some T cells may come from the graft donor.

Here the CDR3 DNA reads TGCGCCAGCAGCCGGGACAGCGGGAATGAAAAACTGTTTTTT. Its translation is CASSRDSGNEKLFF. This chain uses TRBV10-2 with TRBJ1-4; 7 bases are a match to TRBD1. Germline V lookup: CDR1 WSHSY, CDR2 SAAADI. The CDR3 contains 14 residues. V lost 6 bases, J lost 5 bases, and 6 bases stayed unmatched.

This clone was observed once. The CDR3, as DNA: TGTGCCAGCAGTGGAGCAGACAGGGGCCCAACCTCCTACGAGCAGTACTTC. It codes for CASSGADRGPTSYEQYF. This chain uses TRBV2 with TRBJ2-7, with 8 bases fitting TRBD1. Trimming at V came to 4 bases and at J to 0 bases, leaving 11 bases not matched to a gene. Germline CDR1 SNHLY, CDR2 FYNNEI. This CDR3 has 17 residues.

The DNA of the CDR3 is TGTGCCAGCAGTTTGGACAGGGACGGTGTCCGCGAGCAGTACTTC. This translates into CASSLDRDGVREQYF. The rearrangement uses TRBV28 and TRBJ2-7, with 8 bases that match TRBD1. Trimming cost V 3 bases and J 6 bases; bases outside gene matches: 10. The CDR3 spans 15 residues. CDR1 and CDR2 (germline): MDHEN, SYDVKM.

The V call is TRBV7-6, the J call TRBJ2-5, with TRBD2 as a possible D gene (7 bases). The V and J ends lost 5 bases and 5 bases respectively, with 21 bases between them. The V gene's germline CDR1 is SGHVS and CDR2 FNYEAQ. The CDR3 is made up of 16 amino acids. DNA of the CDR3: TGTGCCAGCAGCCGGAAGGCGGGGGCCGATGGGGAGACCCAGTACTTC. It yields the protein CASSRKAGADGETQYF.

The chain combines TRBV4-1 with TRBJ1-2; D is possibly TRBD1 (5 bases). The CDR3 is made up of 14 amino acids. The V gene's germline CDR1 is MGHRA and CDR2 YSYEKL. V shed 1 base and J shed 8 bases, with 14 bases lying between them. The CDR3 DNA reads TGCGCCAGCAGCCAAGTTGGACACGCCGCGGGCTACACCTTC. Its protein product is CASSQVGHAAGYTF.

The rearrangement links TRBV2 to TRBJ1-2, with D unclear. Germline assignment: CDR1 SNHLY and CDR2 FYNNEI. The CDR3 is made up of 13 amino acids. V was trimmed by 3 bases and J by 4 bases, leaving 9 bases between them. The CDR3 sequence: CASSEGTVYGYTF. The CDR3, as DNA: TGTGCCAGCAGTGAGGGAACAGTCTATGGCTACACCTTC.

The chain links TRBV4-1 to TRBJ1-2; 7 bases are shared with TRBD1. The CDR3 is made up of 14 amino acids. Unmatched junction bases numbered 10, after V lost 6 bases and J lost 6 bases. Germline V gene lookup returns CDR1 MGHRA and CDR2 YSYEKL. As DNA, the CDR3 is TGCGCCAGCAGGGAGACAGGGCGGGAGGATGGCTACACCTTC. Residues: CASRETGREDGYTF.

The chain employs TRBV5-1 and TRBJ2-3; 12 positions agree with TRBD2. The J segment lost 6 bases and the V segment lost 2 bases, leaving 16 bases of the junction unmatched. CDR1 and CDR2 (germline): SGHRS, YFSETQ. This CDR3 comprises 19 residues. DNA of the CDR3: TGCGCCAGCAGCTTAACAACAAAAAAGACTAGCGGGAGTCGGGATACGCAGTATTTT. Amino acid sequence: CASSLTTKKTSGSRDTQYF.

The chain recombines TRBV25-1 with TRBJ2-4, with D perhaps matching TRBD1 or TRBD2 (5 bases each). Per the germline V gene, CDR1 is MGHDK and CDR2 is SYGVNS. Trimming cost V 7 bases and J 6 bases, with 10 bases left between them. The CDR3 is 12 amino acids. The CDR3 sequence: CASMGDSNIQYF. CDR3 DNA: TGTGCCAGCATGGGGGATTCAAACATTCAGTACTTC.

The V gene is TRBV7-9, the J gene TRBJ2-1; the D call may be TRBD1 or TRBD2 (5 bases each). Trimming removed 4 bases from V and 6 bases from J, with 22 bases in between. CDR1 and CDR2 (germline): SEHNR, FQNEAQ (reference sequence). CDR3 length equals 17 residues. The CDR3 protein is CASSYSGTNLHGNEQFF. CDR3 bases: TGTGCCAGCAGCTACTCCGGGACGAACCTACACGGCAATGAGCAGTTCTTC.

The chain couples TRBV6-6 to TRBJ2-1, with D perhaps TRBD1 or TRBD2 (5 bases each). Germline V gene lookup returns CDR1 MNHNY and CDR2 SVGAGI (reference sequence). V shed 8 bases and J shed 5 bases, with 13 bases lying between them. The CDR3 is 13 amino acids. CDR3 coding DNA: TGTGCCAGCGTCTTACGGGGCAACAATGAGCAGTTCTTC. Translation: CASVLRGNNEQFF.

The chain couples TRBV6-5 to TRBJ2-5, with TRBD1 identical over 8 bases. Germline V lookup: CDR1 MNHEY, CDR2 SVGAGI. This CDR3 is 15 amino acids long. The V segment lost 6 bases and the J segment 5 bases; nucleotides outside the gene matches: 11. CDR3 sequence reads: CASRESSGGWETQYF. The CDR3 nucleotides read TGTGCCAGCAGGGAGTCTTCAGGGGGCTGGGAGACCCAGTACTTC.

This clone is a singleton in its sample. A single base is all that separates this from a far larger clone, so a read error is likely. The same CDR3 also results from other DNA sequences found in this sample. The V call is TRBV10-1, the J call TRBJ2-7; 7 bases match TRBD2. V lost 4 bases to trimming and J lost 3 bases; unmatched junction nucleotides: 6. Germline V gene data show CDR1 as WNHNN and CDR2 as SYGVQD (reference sequence). The CDR3 covers 14 residues. The CDR3 region is CASSGEAGDYEQYF. The CDR3 DNA reads TGCGCCAGCAGTGGAGAGGCGGGAGACTACGAGCAGTACTTC.

A single count supports this clone. The rearrangement links TRBV5-6 to TRBJ1-6; 9 nucleotides match TRBD1. This CDR3 region has 19 residues. Germline V CDR1 and CDR2: SGHDT, YYEEEE. The junction had 11 bases not matched to a gene; V was cut back by 4 bases and J by 0 bases. Written as DNA, the CDR3 is TGTGCCAGCAGCGGGTACAGGGGGCTTCCTAGCTCCTATAATTCACCCCTCCACTTT. Its translation: CASSGYRGLPSSYNSPLHF.

This chain links TRBV27 with TRBJ2-2, with 15 bases that match TRBD2. In germline, CDR1 is MNHEY, CDR2 SMNVEV (reference sequence). The CDR3 extends over 20 amino acids. J was trimmed by 1 base and V by 7 bases; bases with no gene match: 13. CDR3 in DNA: TGTGCCAGCACCGACGGATGGGGACTAGCGGGAGGTTGGAACACCGGGGAGCTGTTTTTT. Translating gives CASTDGWGLAGGWNTGELFF.

This chain joins TRBV5-1 and TRBJ1-1; D is possibly TRBD1 (6 bases). CDR3 length: 15 amino acids. Germline V lookup: CDR1 SGHRS, CDR2 YFSETQ. Trimming stripped 0 bases from V and 5 bases from J, with 14 bases between. The CDR3: CASSLAGAGRTEAFF. The CDR3 DNA reads TGCGCCAGCAGCTTGGCGGGGGCCGGCCGTACTGAAGCTTTCTTT.

The J gene is TRBJ2-3, the V gene TRBV27; 8 bases fit TRBD1. Germline loops: CDR1 MNHEY, CDR2 SMNVEV (reference sequence). This CDR3 has 17 residues. The junction had 22 bases not matched to a gene; V was cut back by 7 bases and J by 10 bases. The CDR3 DNA sequence: TGTGCCAGCACTCTAAGGGGGTCAGGGGGCGCGCGAAGGGCGCAGTATTTT. It yields the protein CASTLRGSGGARRAQYF.

This chain uses TRBV13 with TRBJ1-5; 8 positions match TRBD1. CDR3 length equals 16 residues. J lost 7 bases, V lost 0 bases, and 8 bases had no gene match. Per the germline V gene, CDR1 is PRHDT and CDR2 is FYEKMQ (reference sequence). The DNA for the CDR3 is TGTGCCAGCAGCTTAGGCGGTTGGACAGGGCTCCAGCCCCAGCATTTT. The encoded protein is CASSLGGWTGLQPQHF.

The V call is TRBV29-1, the J call TRBJ2-1; D is possibly TRBD2 (6 bases). The CDR3 is 14 residues long. V was pared by 3 bases and J by 0 bases, with 9 bases between. The V gene's germline CDR1 is SQVTM and CDR2 ANQGSEA. The CDR3 nucleotides are TGCAGCGTTGACGGCGGGGACTCCTACAATGAGCAGTTCTTC. Translating it yields CSVDGGDSYNEQFF.

CDR3 residues: CASSLLLAGAYEQYF. The DNA of the CDR3 is TGTGCCAGCAGCCTACTACTAGCGGGAGCCTACGAGCAGTACTTC. The rearrangement links TRBV5-5 to TRBJ2-7; 11 positions agree with TRBD2. Germline trimming cut 4 bases from V and 2 bases from J; bases unmatched to any gene: 5. CDR1 and CDR2 from the germline V gene are SGHKS and YYEKEE (reference sequence). CDR3 size: 15 residues.

The chain employs TRBV5-4 and TRBJ1-5; D perhaps matches TRBD1 (6 bases). The V gene's germline CDR1 is SGHNT and CDR2 YYREEE (reference sequence). This CDR3 has 17 amino acids. The ends were cut back, 4 bases at V and 2 bases at J, with 19 bases in the middle. The CDR3 DNA sequence: TGTGCCAGCAGCCAAGATATAGGGGGAAGTGGCAATCAGCCCCAGCATTTT. Amino acid sequence: CASSQDIGGSGNQPQHF.

This clone was counted between two and nine times. The genes are TRBV29-1 and TRBJ1-5; perhaps TRBD1 as D (5 bases). In germline, CDR1 is SQVTM, CDR2 ANQGSEA. The V end lost 6 bases, the J end lost 12 bases, and 15 bases lay between the germline ends. The CDR3 contains 11 residues. The CDR3 DNA follows: TGCAGCGTGGGGACGACGGGTTTCCAGCATTTT. As protein: CSVGTTGFQHF.

The CDR3 spells CASSLAYNTLIPYNEQFF. The CDR3 DNA is TGTGCCAGCAGCTTAGCCTACAATACCCTCATCCCTTACAATGAGCAGTTCTTC. The chain joins TRBV7-9 to TRBJ2-1; no reliable D call. The germline V gene encodes CDR1 SEHNR and CDR2 FQNEAQ (reference sequence). This CDR3 comprises 18 residues. Trimming removed 0 bases at V and 4 bases at J, with 19 bases between.

The V gene is TRBV5-1, the J gene TRBJ2-2; no clear D gene. The CDR3 covers 13 residues. Germline CDR1 reads SGHRS; CDR2 reads YFSETQ. V was pared by 0 bases and J by 7 bases, with 7 bases between. The CDR3 DNA follows: TGCGCCAGCAGCTTGGGCCGCGGCGGGGAGCTGTTTTTT. It yields the protein CASSLGRGGELFF.

The chain combines TRBV7-5 with TRBJ1-2; TRBD1 reflects the table's D call only, with no check against the DNA. TRBV7-5 is a pseudogene locus. There are 14 residues in the CDR3. The CDR3 spells CASSVPNTLGGYTF. The CDR3 DNA reads as TGTGCCAGCAGCGTACCGAACACCTTGGGCGGCTACACCTTC.

This clone has just one count. This chain connects TRBV11-2 to TRBJ2-1; 10 positions agree with TRBD2. Germline trimming cut 2 bases from V and 6 bases from J; bases unmatched to any gene: 4. Looked up from germline, CDR1 is SGHAT and CDR2 is FQNNGV. The CDR3 sequence is 15 residues long. The CDR3 region is CASSLTASGSNEQFF. CDR3 DNA: TGTGCCAGCAGCTTAACCGCTAGCGGGAGCAATGAGCAGTTCTTC.

The chain's CDR3 is CASSFYSTGGKLFF. The DNA of the CDR3 is TGTGCCAGCAGCTTCTACTCCACAGGGGGGAAACTGTTTTTT. The chain joins TRBV13 to TRBJ1-4, with 8 nucleotides matching TRBD1. CDR3 length: 14 amino acids. V lost 3 bases and J lost 11; bases outside the gene matches: 8. Germline V gives CDR1 PRHDT, CDR2 FYEKMQ (reference sequence).

This clone came up once. The chain couples TRBV11-2 to TRBJ1-4; no clear D gene. Germline CDR1 reads SGHAT; CDR2 reads FQNNGV. With 6 bases removed from V and 8 bases from J, the gap between germline ends came to 19 bases. The CDR3 runs to 15 residues. The chain's CDR3 is CASSVPRRMTEKLFF. The CDR3 DNA sequence: TGTGCCAGCAGTGTGCCAAGGCGGATGACAGAAAAACTGTTTTTT.

The chain has TRBV4-1 and TRBJ1-5; no clear D. The V end lost 0 bases, the J end lost 4 bases, and 10 bases lay between the germline ends. CDR1 and CDR2 from the germline V gene are MGHRA and YSYEKL. The CDR3 runs to 15 residues. The chain's CDR3 is CASSQDGAGNQPQHF. CDR3 DNA sequence: TGCGCCAGCAGCCAAGATGGAGCCGGAAATCAGCCCCAGCATTTT.

This chain joins TRBV6-6 and TRBJ2-7; 7 bases map to TRBD2. CDR3 length equals 13 residues. Germline CDR1 reads MNHNY; CDR2 reads SVGAGI (reference sequence). Trimming took 7 bases from V and 3 from J; bases not matched to a gene: 6. For the CDR3, the DNA is TGTGCCAGCAAATATAGCGGGTTCTACGAGCAGTACTTC. Its translation: CASKYSGFYEQYF.